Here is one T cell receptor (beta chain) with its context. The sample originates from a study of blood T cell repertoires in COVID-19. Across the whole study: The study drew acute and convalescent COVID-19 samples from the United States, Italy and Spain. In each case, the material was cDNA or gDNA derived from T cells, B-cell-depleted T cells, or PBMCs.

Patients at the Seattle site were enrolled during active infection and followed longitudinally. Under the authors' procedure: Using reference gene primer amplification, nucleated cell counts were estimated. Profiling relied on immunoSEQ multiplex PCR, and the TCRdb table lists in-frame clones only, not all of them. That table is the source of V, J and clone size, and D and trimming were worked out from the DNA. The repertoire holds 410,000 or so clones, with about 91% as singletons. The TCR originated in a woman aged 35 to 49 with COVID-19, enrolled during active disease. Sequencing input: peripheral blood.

The CDR3 is CASSQEGGGRQFF. The CDR3 nucleotides are TGCGCCAGCAGCCAAGAGGGAGGGGGAAGGCAGTTCTTC. This chain connects TRBV4-3 to TRBJ2-1; a possible D gene is TRBD2 (7 bases). CDR3 size: 13 residues. The V end lost 0 bases, the J end lost 12 bases, and 12 bases lay between the germline ends. The germline V gene encodes CDR1 LGHNA and CDR2 YSLEER.